This T cell receptor (beta chain) was recovered during a study of blood T cell repertoires in COVID-19. The CDR3 is made up of 15 amino acids. Per germline, CDR1 LGHDT and CDR2 YNNKEL (reference sequence). V lost 4 bases, J lost 6 bases, and 5 bases stayed unmatched. In the authors' workflow: Amplification of reference gene primers was used by the study to estimate nucleated cell counts. This table comes from immunoSEQ multiplex PCR, and its TCRdb copy is limited to in-frame clones, with some not included. V and J calls plus clone size are reproduced from that table; the DNA served to infer D and trimming. Among about 170,000 clones, under 85% were seen once, and the ten largest hold 6.9%. In Seattle, patients joined the study during active infection and were tracked longitudinally.

The sample was peripheral blood. This chain connects TRBV3-1 (or the pseudogene TRBV3-2) to TRBJ2-2, with TRBD1 matching over 10 bases. This TCR was recovered from an elderly man with COVID-19, enrolled during active disease. CDR3 residues: CASSLGQGVPGELFF. The CDR3 DNA follows: TGTGCCAGCAGCCTAGGACAGGGGGTCCCCGGGGAGCTGTTTTTT.